This T cell receptor beta chain was retrieved from a study of blood T cell repertoires in COVID-19. The authors' processing: The authors estimated nucleated cell counts from reference gene primer amplification. Only in-frame clones appear in the TCRdb table, and some are missing; sequencing was by immunoSEQ multiplex PCR. V, J and clone size were drawn from that table, and D and trimming were deduced from the DNA. This sample yields approximately 40,000 clones, of which around 90% are seen a single time; around 20% belongs to the top ten. V gave up 5 bases and J gave up 7 bases, with 15 bases separating them. Germline V gene sequence: CDR1 MNHEY, CDR2 SMNVEV (reference sequence). The CDR3 contains 14 residues.

The source of this sequence is a man aged 55 to 70 with acute or convalescent COVID-19. The chain recombines TRBV27 with TRBJ1-5, with D uncertain. Sequenced material: peripheral blood. The CDR3 DNA sequence: TGTGCCAGCAGTGGCGTGGTCAGAGGCCAGCCCCAGCATTTT. This gives the protein CASSGVVRGQPQHF.